These 24 T cell receptor beta chains share one sample of origin, sequenced in a study of shared clonotypes between healthy human individuals. The protocol was immunoSEQ multiplex PCR, while the TCRdb copy is restricted to in-frame clones and leaves out a portion. Among about 2.4 million clones, about 92% were seen once, and the ten largest hold 0.11% to 0.15%. Sequenced input: naive CD4+ T cells sorted from blood. The subset denotes: CD45RA+ positively selected. These receptors all come from a man aged 18 to 35 in good health.

CDR3 nucleotide sequence: TGTGCCAGCAGCTTACCCCAGGGGAACGAAAAACTGTTTTTT. The encoded protein is CASSLPQGNEKLFF. The chain joins TRBV7-9 to TRBJ1-4; tentative D call: TRBD1 (6 bases). This CDR3 contains 14 residues. Looked up from germline, CDR1 is SEHNR and CDR2 is FQNEAQ (reference sequence). V lost 2 bases and J lost 8, with 12 bases in between.

The chain is built from TRBV28 and TRBJ1-1; 8 bases map to TRBD1. Germline CDR1 is MDHEN and CDR2 is SYDVKM. CDR3 length: 15 amino acids. The V and J ends lost 6 bases and 5 bases, in that order; junction bases with no gene match: 11. The CDR3 sequence is CASSFRQGQRTEAFF. CDR3 in DNA: TGTGCCAGCAGCTTTCGACAGGGGCAGAGGACTGAAGCTTTCTTT.

This clone was recorded once. CDR3: CASAADRGRVSQYF. CDR3 in DNA: TGTGCCAGCGCCGCGGACAGGGGGCGCGTGTCGCAGTATTTT. The chain couples TRBV5-8 to TRBJ2-3; 11 bases line up with TRBD1. CDR1 and CDR2 (germline): SGHTS, YDEGEE. CDR3 length: 14 residues. V gave up 7 bases and J gave up 10 bases; unmatched junction bases: 11.

V and J are TRBV21-1 and TRBJ2-5. TRBV21-1 is designated a pseudogene. There are 15 residues in the CDR3. CDR3 protein: CASKPWGLSSETQYF. The CDR3 coding sequence is TGTGCCAGCAAACCTTGGGGGTTGTCCTCAGAGACCCAGTACTTC.

The rearrangement joins TRBV6-1 to TRBJ1-3, with D possibly being TRBD1 (5 bases). Germline values: CDR1 MNHNS, CDR2 SASEGT. V was shortened by 6 bases and J by 4 bases, with 13 bases between the two germline ends. There are 14 residues in the CDR3. The CDR3 sequence: CASRVGEGGNTIYF. CDR3 nucleotide sequence: TGTGCCAGCAGGGTCGGAGAGGGGGGAAACACCATATATTTT.

The V gene is TRBV4-1, the J gene TRBJ2-1, with D possibly being TRBD1 (5 bases). V was shortened by 4 bases and J by 6 bases, with 13 bases between the two germline ends. This CDR3 is built from 14 residues. Looked up from germline, CDR1 is MGHRA and CDR2 is YSYEKL. The CDR3 region has the DNA TGCGCCAGCAGCCGTGAGTTCAGGGCCAATGAGCAGTTCTTC. This gives the protein CASSREFRANEQFF.

This clone was detected only a few times. The chain recombines TRBV19 with TRBJ1-5; possible D gene TRBD1, 6 bases. The CDR3 has 15 amino acids. The germline V and J ends were trimmed by 4 bases and 3 bases, with 13 bases remaining between them. Germline-derived CDR1 and CDR2 are LNHDA and SQIVND (reference sequence). The chain's CDR3 is CASSTQGQLNQPQHF. The CDR3 DNA sequence: TGTGCCAGTAGTACACAGGGACAACTCAATCAGCCCCAGCATTTT.

In regard to this clone: Within the sample, other DNA sequences also encode this same CDR3. V is TRBV7-2 and J is TRBJ2-7; 12 bases align to TRBD2. Germline values: CDR1 SGHTA, CDR2 FQGNSA. V shed 5 bases, J shed 2 bases, and the junction held 7 bases outside the gene matches. The CDR3 contains 16 residues. DNA of the CDR3: TGTGCCAGCAGCCCTAGACTAGCGGGAGCCGCCTACGAGCAGTACTTC. It codes for CASSPRLAGAAYEQYF.

This clone came up once. The chain has TRBV7-2 and TRBJ2-1; D is undetermined. CDR1 SGHTA and CDR2 FQGNSA come from the germline V gene. Trimming removed 0 bases from V and 7 bases from J, with 13 bases in between. This CDR3 region has 15 residues. The CDR3 here is CASSLAAEPTNEQFF. CDR3 in DNA: TGTGCCAGCAGCTTAGCGGCAGAACCCACAAATGAGCAGTTCTTC. The full variable domain, its missing parts supplied by reference TRBV7-2 and TRBJ2-1, is GAGVSQSPSNKVTEKGKDVELRCDPISGHTALYWYRQSLGQGLEFLIYFQGNSAPDKSGLPSDRFSAERTGGSVSTLTIQRTQQEDSAVYLCASSLAAEPTNEQFFGPGTRLTVL.

V usage is TRBV2 and J usage is TRBJ2-1, with D uncertain. The germline gives CDR1 SNHLY, CDR2 FYNNEI. Trimming shortened V by 3 bases and J by 5 bases, and 8 bases separated the two germline ends. CDR3 length equals 13 residues. The CDR3 loop reads CASSERQDNEQFF. The CDR3 DNA is TGTGCCAGCAGTGAGCGGCAAGACAATGAGCAGTTCTTC.

A note on this clone: The sample carries other DNA sequences with the same CDR3. This sequence joins TRBV10-3 and TRBJ2-2; tentatively, D is TRBD2 (5 bases). V was clipped by 0 bases and J by 4 bases, with 9 bases between them. CDR3 length: 15 amino acids. The germline V gene encodes CDR1 ENHRY and CDR2 SYGVKD. The CDR3 sequence: CAISESAGGTGELFF. DNA for the CDR3: TGTGCCATCAGTGAGTCCGCAGGAGGCACCGGGGAGCTGTTTTTT.

V usage is TRBV7-6 and J usage is TRBJ2-3; 12 bases map to TRBD2. The CDR3 has 16 residues. V shed 5 bases and J 6 bases; nucleotides not matched to a gene: 9. The germline gives CDR1 SGHVS, CDR2 FNYEAQ. The CDR3 here is CASSATSGGPADTQYF. In DNA, the CDR3 is TGTGCCAGCAGCGCGACTAGCGGGGGTCCCGCGGATACGCAGTATTTT.

V gene TRBV5-4 combines with J gene TRBJ2-6; D gene unclear. The CDR3 covers 16 residues. From germline, CDR1 is SGHNT and CDR2 YYREEE (reference sequence). Trimming took off 0 bases at V and 0 bases at J, with 7 bases between the two ends. For the CDR3, the DNA is TGTGCCAGCAGCTTGGACTCAGGCTCTGGGGCCAACGTCCTGACTTTC. This translates into CASSLDSGSGANVLTF.

The J gene is TRBJ2-3, the V gene TRBV9; possibly TRBD2 for D (6 bases). The V gene lost 4 bases and the J gene lost 2 bases, with 14 bases spanning the gap. Germline-derived CDR1 and CDR2 are SGDLS and YYNGEE. CDR3 size: 15 residues. The CDR3: CASSPWGLYTDTQYF. As DNA, the CDR3 is TGTGCCAGCAGCCCCTGGGGACTCTACACAGATACGCAGTATTTT. Looking up the rest from reference TRBV9 and TRBJ2-3 gives the full variable domain: DSGVTQTPKHLITATGQRVTLRCSPRSGDLSVYWYQQSLDQGLQFLIQYYNGEERAKGNILERFSAQQFPDLHSELNLSSLELGDSALYFCASSPWGLYTDTQYFGPGTRLTVL.

Regarding this clone: Other DNA sequences within the sample encode an identical CDR3. The chain couples TRBV6-5 to TRBJ2-7, with 11 bases matching TRBD2. Germline trimming cut 8 bases from V and 0 bases from J; bases unmatched to any gene: 3. The CDR3 runs to 14 residues. The germline V gene has CDR1 MNHEY and CDR2 SVGAGI. CDR3 sequence (DNA): TGTGCCAGCCTCGGGACTAGCGGCTCCTACGAGCAGTACTTC. Encoded protein: CASLGTSGSYEQYF.

In DNA form, the CDR3 reads TGCGCCAGCAGCTTCGGTACAGGGACCAGCAACACCGGGGAGCTGTTTTTT. As protein: CASSFGTGTSNTGELFF. The genes are TRBV5-1 and TRBJ2-2; D is perhaps TRBD1 (6 bases). Germline loops: CDR1 SGHRS, CDR2 YFSETQ. The CDR3 is 17 amino acids. V was pared by 2 bases and J by 2 bases, with 16 bases between. Full variable domain (outside the CDR3, taken from reference TRBV5-1 and TRBJ2-2): KAGVTQTPRYLIKTRGQQVTLSCSPISGHRSVSWYQQTPGQGLQFLFEYFSETQRNKGNFPGRFSGRQFSNSRSEMNVSTLELGDSALYLCASSFGTGTSNTGELFFGEGSRLTVL.

This chain connects TRBV10-2 to TRBJ2-5, with 11 bases matching TRBD2. The germline CDR1 and CDR2 sequences are WSHSY and SAAADI. The CDR3 is 16 residues long. V was pared by 7 bases and J by 5 bases, with 12 bases of the junction left unmatched. The CDR3 loop is CASTGTSGLSRETQYF. In DNA form, the CDR3 reads TGCGCCAGCACCGGGACTAGCGGCCTCTCTAGGGAGACCCAGTACTTC.

In regard to this clone: A single base is all that separates this from a far larger clone, so a read error is likely. The V and J genes are TRBV9 and TRBJ1-1; 8 bases are shared with TRBD1. This CDR3 is built from 14 residues. From germline, CDR1 is SGDLS and CDR2 YYNGEE. V trimming: 3 bases; J trimming: 1 base; junction bases outside the gene matches: 2. CDR3: CASSADRGNTEAFF. In DNA, the CDR3 is TGTGCCAGCAGCGCTGACAGGGGGAACACTGAAGCTTTCTTT.

This clone showed up just once. V usage is TRBV10-1 and J usage is TRBJ1-5, with D perhaps TRBD1 (6 bases). CDR1 is WNHNN and CDR2 is SYGVQD in the germline V gene (reference sequence). V lost 2 bases and J 6 bases, leaving 8 bases between the germline ends. The CDR3 contains 13 residues. The CDR3 region is CASSEGQSQPQHF. For the CDR3, the DNA is TGCGCCAGCAGTGAGGGACAGTCTCAGCCCCAGCATTTT.

Remarks on this clone: The identical CDR3 is also encoded by other nucleotide sequences in the sample. The chain is built from TRBV6-5 and TRBJ2-7, with 7 nucleotides matching TRBD1. The CDR3 has 14 amino acids. Germline assignment: CDR1 MNHEY and CDR2 SVGAGI. The ends lost 6 bases at V and 2 bases at J; junction bases unmatched: 7. The CDR3 coding sequence is TGTGCCAGCAGCCGACAGGGTAGCGCCTACGAGCAGTACTTC. Translation gives CASSRQGSAYEQYF.

The chain joins TRBV27 to TRBJ1-5; no reliable D call. Germline V gene data show CDR1 as MNHEY and CDR2 as SMNVEV (reference sequence). This CDR3 has 13 residues. V was cut by 2 bases and J by 5 bases, with 7 bases left in between. CDR3 amino acids: CASSLNSYQPQHF. The CDR3 bases are TGTGCCAGCAGTTTAAATAGTTATCAGCCCCAGCATTTT.

This chain uses TRBV19 with TRBJ1-2; unclear D gene. The CDR3 contains 13 residues. V lost 5 bases and J 3 bases, leaving 10 bases between the germline ends. CDR1 and CDR2 (germline): LNHDA, SQIVND (reference sequence). In DNA, the CDR3 is TGTGCCAGTAGTCAGGCTGACTACTATGGCTACACCTTC. It is translated as CASSQADYYGYTF.

As to this clone: The identical CDR3 is also encoded by other nucleotide sequences in the sample. The rearrangement links TRBV18 to TRBJ2-7, with D perhaps TRBD1 (6 bases). Trimming took off 0 bases at V and 3 bases at J, with 9 bases between the two ends. This CDR3 contains 14 residues. Germline V gene data show CDR1 as KGHSH and CDR2 as LQKENI. The CDR3 DNA reads as TGTGCCAGCTCACCACCCACAGGGTACTACGAGCAGTACTTC. It encodes CASSPPTGYYEQYF.

This clone was recorded only once. The gene calls are TRBV18 and TRBJ2-5, with 7 bases fitting TRBD2. The junction had 3 bases not matched to a gene; V was cut back by 6 bases and J by 5 bases. The CDR3 consists of 12 residues. From germline, CDR1 is KGHSH and CDR2 LQKENI. CDR3 nucleotides: TGTGCCAGCTCCCGGGAGGACGAGACCCAGTACTTC. Translated: CASSREDETQYF.